Presented here are 18 T cell receptor beta chains from one specimen sequenced in a study of T-cell memory formation after mild COVID-19. TCRdb ran MiXCR on the 5' RACE reads and lists one entry per CDR3 protein. Of fewer than 50,000 distinct CDR3 sequences listed, approximately 6.6% are singletons. Material: PBMCs or a T cell subset sorted from them (not recorded which). The receptors were gathered from a man between 18 and 29 years old who had mild COVID-19 (a few samples of this study predate the infection). Cell type and time point are not known.

The rearrangement uses TRBV21-1 and TRBJ1-3; the listed D gene, TRBD1, was not tested against the DNA. TRBV21-1 is deemed a pseudogene. The CDR3 is made up of 14 amino acids. The CDR3 reads CASSTRTGGNTIYF. The CDR3 nucleotides are TGTGCCAGCAGCACCCGGACAGGGGGAAACACCATATATTTT.

The DNA for the CDR3 is TGTGCCATCTCGAGGGGGCCCAGTAGCACAGATACGCAGTATTTT. This sequence encodes CAISRGPSSTDTQYF. The chain combines TRBV27 with TRBJ2-3; 7 bases match TRBD1. V shed 10 bases and J 0 bases; nucleotides not matched to a gene: 10. Germline V CDR1 and CDR2: MNHEY, SMNVEV (reference sequence). This CDR3 contains 15 residues.

This clonotype was seen ten or more times. The chain couples TRBV7-2 to TRBJ2-3; 8 bases align to TRBD2. In germline, CDR1 is SGHTA, CDR2 FQGNSA. The V segment lost 4 bases and the J segment 1 base; nucleotides outside the gene matches: 4. This CDR3 has 15 residues. DNA of the CDR3: TGTGCCAGCAGCTCCATAGCGGGGCGCACAGATACGCAGTATTTT. Amino acids: CASSSIAGRTDTQYF.

The chain links TRBV20-1 to TRBJ2-3; D remains ambiguous. V was cut by 5 bases and J by 6 bases, with 9 bases left in between. Germline V CDR1 and CDR2: DFQATT, SNEGSKA (reference sequence). This CDR3 comprises 11 residues. In DNA, the CDR3 is TGCAGTGCTGTCTCCGGGGATACGCAGTATTTT. It yields the protein CSAVSGDTQYF.

The table lists this clonotype with a few counts. The chain couples TRBV18 to TRBJ1-3; D ambiguous. CDR3 length: 16 amino acids. Per germline, CDR1 KGHSH and CDR2 LQKENI. The germline V and J ends were trimmed by 6 bases and 0 bases, with 15 bases remaining between them. This CDR3 is CASSPTTVDSGNTIYF. The CDR3 DNA follows: TGTGCCAGCTCCCCGACGACCGTGGACTCTGGAAACACCATATATTTT. Variable domain in full (rest from reference TRBV18 and TRBJ1-3): NAGVMQNPRHLVRRRGQEARLRCSPMKGHSHVYWYRQLPEEGLKFMVYLQKENIIDESGMPKERFSAEFPKEGPSILRIQQVVRGDSAAYFCASSPTTVDSGNTIYFGEGSWLTVV.

The genes are TRBV6-5 and TRBJ2-1; D is ambiguous. Germline V gene data show CDR1 as MNHEY and CDR2 as SVGAGI. The CDR3 consists of 13 residues. V was clipped by 3 bases and J by 7 bases, with 10 bases between them. The CDR3 DNA sequence: TGTGCCAGCAGTTATTCCCGCGGAAATGAGCAGTTCTTC. This gives the protein CASSYSRGNEQFF.

On this clonotype: The junction and the germline gene differ at one end; a read error may be behind it. The V and J genes are TRBV4-2 and TRBJ2-3; 10 nucleotides align to TRBD2. CDR3 size: 16 residues. The germline V gene encodes CDR1 LGHNA and CDR2 YNFKEQ. CDR3 coding DNA: TGTGCCAGCAGCAAAACAAGCGGGGGGGAGTCAGATACGAAGTATTTT. Translated: CASSKTSGGESDTKYF.

The table lists this clonotype with many counts. The CDR3 spells CASSPRTSPNRYF. CDR3 nucleotides: TGTGCCAGCAGCCCGCGGACTAGCCCTAATAGGTACTTC. The chain links TRBV11-2 to TRBJ2-5, with 8 bases aligning to TRBD2. Germline V lookup: CDR1 SGHAT, CDR2 FQNNGV. The CDR3 runs 13 residues. With 5 bases clipped from V and 13 bases from J, the junction kept 12 bases outside the gene matches.

This clonotype was counted only a few times. The junction shows a germline mismatch at one end, possibly a read error. CDR3 protein: CASSPPGTSSDEQYF. The CDR3 DNA reads as TGTGCCAGCAGCCCTCCCGGGACTAGCTCCGACGAGCAGTACTTC. The rearrangement joins TRBV5-4 to TRBJ2-7; the match to TRBD2 covers 9 bases. Germline assignment: CDR1 SGHNT and CDR2 YYREEE (reference sequence). This CDR3 comprises 15 residues.

This clonotype has at least ten counts. This chain links TRBV5-1 with TRBJ2-5; no reliable D call. V was shortened by 4 bases and J by 5 bases, with 15 bases between the two germline ends. In germline, CDR1 is SGHRS, CDR2 YFSETQ. CDR3 length: 14 amino acids. The CDR3 sequence: CASSPGPTWETQYF. The CDR3 DNA follows: TGCGCCAGCAGCCCCGGACCTACATGGGAGACCCAGTACTTC.

There are many counts of this clonotype. This chain uses TRBV20-1 with TRBJ1-4; D remains ambiguous. The CDR3 spans 13 residues. CDR1 and CDR2 (germline): DFQATT, SNEGSKA (reference sequence). The V end was cut by 4 bases, the J end by 7 bases, with 13 bases between. Written as DNA, the CDR3 is TGCAGTGCTATATTACACACTGGTGAAAAACTGTTTTTT. This encodes CSAILHTGEKLFF.

Here the CDR3 DNA reads TGTGCCAGCAGCTTAGGGTCCCAAGCAGGGGAGTACTTC. Its protein is CASSLGSQAGEYF. V gene TRBV7-2 combines with J gene TRBJ2-7; D is perhaps TRBD1 (6 bases). The CDR3 totals 13 residues. Trimming pared 1 base from V and 11 bases from J, leaving 15 bases between. CDR1 and CDR2 (germline): SGHTA, FQGNSA.

This clonotype was detected a few times. The rearrangement uses TRBV3-1 and TRBJ2-6; the D is unclear. V dropped 3 bases and J dropped 1 base, with 4 bases sitting between them. Germline values: CDR1 LGHDT, CDR2 YNNKEL (reference sequence). The CDR3 is made up of 14 amino acids. The DNA for the CDR3 is TGTGCCAGCAGCCACTTTTCTGGGGCCAACGTCCTGACTTTC. This translates into CASSHFSGANVLTF.

CDR3: CASSQMEGGTNEKLFF. DNA of the CDR3: TGTGCCAGCAGCCAAATGGAGGGAGGAACTAATGAAAAACTGTTTTTT. The chain recombines TRBV3-1 with TRBJ1-4, with unresolved D. This CDR3 comprises 16 residues. Trimming cost V 2 bases and J 1 base, with 11 bases left between them. CDR1 and CDR2 from the germline V gene are LGHDT and YNNKEL (reference sequence).

This clonotype was seen only a few times. The V call is TRBV3-1, the J call TRBJ2-1; 10 nucleotides line up with TRBD2. J gave up 9 bases and V 7 bases, and 12 bases lay outside the gene matches. The CDR3 sequence is 15 residues long. Germline V gene data show CDR1 as LGHDT and CDR2 as YNNKEL (reference sequence). The CDR3 DNA reads TGTGCCAGCACCCGCTCAAGCGGGGGGGCCGTTGAGCAGTTCTTC. Translated, it gives CASTRSSGGAVEQFF.

The J gene is TRBJ2-5, the V gene TRBV7-2, with 8 bases matching TRBD1. From germline, CDR1 is SGHTA and CDR2 FQGNSA. There are 14 residues in the CDR3. V shed 6 bases and J 5 bases; nucleotides not matched to a gene: 8. This CDR3 is CASSPDRGYETQYF. CDR3 nucleotides: TGTGCCAGCAGTCCCGACAGGGGATACGAGACCCAGTACTTC.

V and J are TRBV2 and TRBJ2-5, with D perhaps assigned TRBD1 or TRBD2 (6 bases each). This CDR3 has 12 residues. Per the germline V gene, CDR1 is SNHLY and CDR2 is FYNNEI. V lost 5 bases and J lost 5, with 9 bases in between. CDR3 nucleotides: TGTGCCAGCAGTACAGGGAGGGAGACCCAGTACTTC. It is translated as CASSTGRETQYF.

The sample holds a few counts of this clonotype. V and J are TRBV5-5 and TRBJ2-7; possibly TRBD1 for D (5 bases). Germline V gives CDR1 SGHKS, CDR2 YYEKEE (reference sequence). V lost 4 bases and J lost 5, with 13 bases in between. The CDR3 contains 13 residues. For the CDR3, the DNA is TGTGCCAGCAGCCCCGGGCTCAGGGACGAGCAGTACGTC. It specifies CASSPGLRDEQYV.